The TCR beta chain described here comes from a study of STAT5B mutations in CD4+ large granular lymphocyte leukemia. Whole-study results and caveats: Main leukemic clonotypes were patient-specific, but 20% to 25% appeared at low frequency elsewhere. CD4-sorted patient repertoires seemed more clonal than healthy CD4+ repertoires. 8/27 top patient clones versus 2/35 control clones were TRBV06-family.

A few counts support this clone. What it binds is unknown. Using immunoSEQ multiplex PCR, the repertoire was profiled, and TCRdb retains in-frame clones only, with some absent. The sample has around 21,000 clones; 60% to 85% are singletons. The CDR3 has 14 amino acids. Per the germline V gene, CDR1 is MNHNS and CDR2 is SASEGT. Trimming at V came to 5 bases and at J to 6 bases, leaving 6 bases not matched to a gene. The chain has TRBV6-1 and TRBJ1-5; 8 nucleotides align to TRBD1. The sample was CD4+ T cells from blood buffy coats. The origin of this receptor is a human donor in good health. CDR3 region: CASSLDRAPQPQHF. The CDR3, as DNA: TGTGCCAGCAGTTTGGACAGGGCGCCTCAGCCCCAGCATTTT.